There are a few counts of the clone carrying this TCR beta chain. Its antigen is not known. The data were taken from a study of identical twins. Whole-study results and caveats: The abundant beta clonotypes from cord blood had fewer insertions, and memory repertoires had none of this.

TCRdb independently ran MiXCR on the 5' RACE reads; one entry per CDR3 protein. The table includes approximately 350,000 distinct CDR3 sequences, roughly an eighth detected once. This same sample was also part of a study on yellow fever vaccine responses in identical twins.

The sequence came from a young woman in good health. Material for sequencing was CD8+ T cells sorted from blood.

CDR3 sequence: CASSVDREDGYTF. The CDR3, as DNA: TGTGCCAGCAGCGTAGACAGGGAGGATGGCTACACCTTC. This rearrangement joins TRBV9 to TRBJ1-2, with D tentatively TRBD1 (6 bases). CDR1 is SGDLS, CDR2 YYNGEE, per germline. Trimming removed 0 bases from V and 6 bases from J, with 9 bases in between. This CDR3 is built from 13 residues.